The clone carrying this TCR beta chain was recorded a few times. The antigen is not known. Germline lookup yields CDR1 ENHRY and CDR2 SYGVKD. Trimming cost V 6 bases and J 4 bases, with 12 bases left between them. This CDR3 region has 13 residues. This sample is part of a study of cytomegalovirus exposure and HLA in healthy donors. For the study at large: Earlier findings included more than 95 million unique TCR beta sequences obtained from about 170 million T cells. Study findings and constraints: HLA alleles showed associations with 16,951 TCR beta sequences in a later analysis, at a 0.05 false discovery rate.

Primers: 60 Vbeta forward and 13 Jbeta reverse. The method was immunoSEQ multiplex PCR; TCRdb's version includes in-frame clones alone and lacks a portion of them. The table lists 100,000 to 150,000 clones, 70% to 85% of them singletons. The sample was PBMCs. This clonotype was obtained from a man aged 45-65 years in good health and CMV-seropositive. The chain carries TRBV10-3 and TRBJ1-1, with TRBD1 as a possible D gene (5 bases). The CDR3 bases are TGTGCCATCAGGCGGAGGGACGGCACTGAAGCTTTCTTT. Translation: CAIRRRDGTEAFF.